These T cell receptor beta chains were read from a single sample in a study of cytomegalovirus exposure and HLA in healthy donors. Profiled with immunoSEQ multiplex PCR; TCRdb holds only in-frame clones, not every one. Among about 190,000 clones listed, around four fifths were seen once. The sample was PBMCs. The receptor set was obtained from a man aged 35-49 years in good health and CMV-seropositive. Each CDR3 is given with its conserved first and last residue. A D gene is named only where the DNA matches it firmly. For some rows the clone size is stated as once, few or many, or as a class when expanded; others skip it.

size,V,J,D,CDR3,DNA
-,TRBV18,TRBJ1-6,TRBD1,CASSRGTGENSPLHF,TGTGCCAGCTCACGAGGGACAGGGGAGAATTCACCCCTCCACTTT
-,TRBV5-4,TRBJ2-2,-,CASSFKLGNTGELFF,TGTGCCAGCAGCTTTAAGCTAGGGAACACCGGGGAGCTGTTTTTT
-,TRBV10-3,TRBJ2-7,-,CAISEGPSVYEQYF,TGTGCCATCAGTGAAGGGCCTAGCGTTTACGAGCAGTACTTC
-,TRBV4-3,TRBJ1-1,-,CASSPRQGQGGFLNTEAFF,TGCGCCAGCAGCCCACGTCAAGGGCAGGGAGGTTTTTTAAACACTGAAGCTTTCTTT
-,TRBV7-2,TRBJ1-2,TRBD1,CASSKDREYGYTF,TGTGCCAGCAGCAAAGACAGGGAGTATGGCTACACCTTC
few,TRBV7-2,TRBJ2-7,TRBD1,CASSLAHRGLPSQYF,TGTGCCAGCAGCTTAGCGCACAGGGGGCTTCCTTCTCAGTACTTC
once,TRBV5-5,TRBJ1-1,TRBD1,CASTSGGGQGKAEAFF,TGTGCCAGCACCTCCGGTGGTGGACAGGGTAAAGCTGAAGCTTTCTTT
-,TRBV28,TRBJ2-7,TRBD1,CASSMPGQGYYEQYF,TGTGCCAGCAGTATGCCGGGACAGGGTTACTACGAGCAGTACTTC
few,TRBV18,TRBJ2-7,TRBD2,CASSPTGIGAGGYEQYF,TGTGCCAGCTCACCTACAGGTATAGGAGCGGGAGGGTACGAGCAGTACTTC
-,TRBV4-2,TRBJ1-1,TRBD1,CASSYQGASRGTEAFF,TGTGCCAGCAGCTATCAGGGGGCCTCTCGAGGAACTGAAGCTTTCTTT
-,TRBV16,TRBJ1-1,-,CASSQRAGMNTEAFF,TGTGCCAGCAGCCAAAGGGCGGGCATGAACACTGAAGCTTTCTTT
-,TRBV28,TRBJ2-3,TRBD2,CASSRSGEYTDTQYF,TGTGCCAGCAGCCGAAGCGGGGAGTACACAGATACGCAGTATTTT
-,TRBV28,TRBJ1-4,-,CASSSPGANEKLFF,TGTGCCAGCAGTTCACCCGGGGCTAATGAAAAACTGTTTTTT
-,TRBV19,TRBJ2-3,TRBD2,CASSISLAGGADTQYF,TGTGCCAGTAGTATATCACTAGCGGGAGGGGCAGATACGCAGTATTTT
once,TRBV7-2,TRBJ2-7,-,CASSLDVRYEQYF,TGTGCCAGCAGCTTAGATGTCAGATACGAGCAGTACTTC
-,TRBV2,TRBJ2-1,TRBD1,CASTTGGNEQFF,TGTGCCAGCACCACAGGGGGGAATGAGCAGTTCTTC
few,TRBV28,TRBJ2-7,-,CASSFRSTDTFYEQYF,TGTGCCAGCAGTTTCCGATCGACAGATACCTTCTACGAGCAGTACTTC